The entry below gives a single T cell receptor (beta chain) sequence along with its context. Its antigen is currently unknown. The data stem from a study of shared clonotypes between healthy human individuals. Study background: Three CD4 naive, three CD4 memory, two CD8 naive and one CD8 memory plate were used per donor. Study conclusions and caveats: It was the non-shared clonotypes that had lower generation probabilities than clonotypes shared by all four donors.

Using immunoSEQ multiplex PCR, the repertoire was profiled, and TCRdb retains in-frame clones only, with some absent. The repertoire holds 190,000 or so clones, with approximately 92% as singletons. CDR3 size: 14 residues. With V trimmed by 5 bases and J by 7 bases, 7 bases remained unmatched. The V gene's germline CDR1 is MDHEN and CDR2 SYDVKM. Sequencing used naive CD4+ T cells sorted from blood. As to subset: CD45RA+ positively selected. The clonotype originates from a woman in her twenties or thirties in good health. The rearrangement joins TRBV28 to TRBJ1-4; TRBD1 matches at 7 bases. The CDR3 nucleotides read TGTGCCAGCAGTGTCAGGGGGTCGGTTGAAAAACTGTTTTTT. Translated, it gives CASSVRGSVEKLFF.